The present entry profiles one TCR beta chain with its context. Time point of the sample: patch test 2, 6 weeks after DPC sensitization. Treatment specified: therapeutic diphenylcyclopropenone sensitization with weekly scalp DPC. The data were taken from a study of human T cells and chemical hapten exposure. Each CDR3 protein gets one entry after TCRdb re-called the RACE reads with MiXCR. In the table there are over 100,000 distinct CDR3 sequences, about a tenth of which are singletons. Sequenced material: whole blood, taken in connection with sensitization to the hapten diphenylcyclopropenone (DPC). The receptor was derived from a woman in her forties with alopecia areata. Some clones in this sample may be carry-over from other donors' samples.

This CDR3 is CASSSSGGPFAYEQYF. CDR3 DNA: TGTGCCAGCAGTTCCAGCGGGGGGCCCTTCGCCTACGAGCAGTACTTC. V is TRBV12-3 or TRBV12-4 and J is TRBJ2-7, with 9 bases matching TRBD2. This CDR3 spans 16 amino acids. Trimming removed 4 bases from V and 2 bases from J; junction bases left unmatched: 9.